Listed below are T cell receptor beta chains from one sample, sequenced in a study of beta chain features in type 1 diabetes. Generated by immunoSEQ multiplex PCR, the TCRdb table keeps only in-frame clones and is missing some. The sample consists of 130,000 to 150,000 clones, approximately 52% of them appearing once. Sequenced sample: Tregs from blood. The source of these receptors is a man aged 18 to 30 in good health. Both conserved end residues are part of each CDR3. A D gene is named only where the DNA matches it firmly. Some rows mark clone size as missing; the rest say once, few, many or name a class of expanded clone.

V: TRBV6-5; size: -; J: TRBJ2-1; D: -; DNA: TGTGCCAGCAGCAACAGGGCTAGTGAGCAGTTCTTC; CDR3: CASSNRASEQFF
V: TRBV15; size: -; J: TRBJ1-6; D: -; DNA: TGTGCCACCAGCGTCGGGTACTCTAATTCACCCCTCCACTTT; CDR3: CATSVGYSNSPLHF
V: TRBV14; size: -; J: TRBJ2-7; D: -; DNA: TGTGCCAGCAGCCAAGAGCACAGGGAGAGGAACGAGCAGTACTTC; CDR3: CASSQEHRERNEQYF
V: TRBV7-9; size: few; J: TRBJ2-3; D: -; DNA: TGTGCCAGCAGCTGGGGGGGACAGGCTGGAGATACGCAGTATTTT; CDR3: CASSWGGQAGDTQYF
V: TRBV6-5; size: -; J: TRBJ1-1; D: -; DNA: TGTGCCAGCAGTAGGGGTGATGGGGACACTGAAGCTTTCTTT; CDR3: CASSRGDGDTEAFF
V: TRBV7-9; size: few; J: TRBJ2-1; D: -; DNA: TGTGCCAGCAGCCCGCGAAATGAGCAGTTCTTC; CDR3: CASSPRNEQFF
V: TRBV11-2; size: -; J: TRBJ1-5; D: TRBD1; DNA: TGTGCCAGCAGCTATGACAGGGTAAATCAGCCCCAGCATTTT; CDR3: CASSYDRVNQPQHF
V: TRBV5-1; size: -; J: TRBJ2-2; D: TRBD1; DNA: TGCGCCAGCAGCGATCAGGGGGCCGGGGAGCTGTTTTTT; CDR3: CASSDQGAGELFF
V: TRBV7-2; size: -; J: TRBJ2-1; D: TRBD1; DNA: TGTGCCAGCAGCCCCCCGGCCCAACAGGGGGGGTTCTTC; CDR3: CASSPPAQQGGFF
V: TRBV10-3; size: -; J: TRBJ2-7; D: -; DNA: TGTGCCATCAGTGAGTGGGAGGGGGCCTACGAGCAGTACTTC; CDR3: CAISEWEGAYEQYF
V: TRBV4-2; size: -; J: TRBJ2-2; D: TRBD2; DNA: TGTGCCAGCAGCCAAGTCCTAGCGGGGGGGCCTGTCGGGGAGCTGTTTTTT; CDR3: CASSQVLAGGPVGELFF
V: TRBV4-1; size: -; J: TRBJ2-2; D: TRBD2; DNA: TGCGCCAGCAGCCAAGTGGCGGGAGCGAACACCGGGGAGCTGTTTTTT; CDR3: CASSQVAGANTGELFF
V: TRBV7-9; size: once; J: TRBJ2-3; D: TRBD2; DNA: TGTGCCAGCAGCTTAGGAGGGACTAGCGGGGGGGCCGATACGCAGTATTTT; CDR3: CASSLGGTSGGADTQYF
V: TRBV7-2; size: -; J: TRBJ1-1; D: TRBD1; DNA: TGTGCCAGCAGCTACGGACAGGGAGGGGCTGAAGCTTTCTTT; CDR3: CASSYGQGGAEAFF
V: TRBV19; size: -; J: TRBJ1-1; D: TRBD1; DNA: TGTGCCAGTAGTACGACAGGGCTCGCTGAAGCTTTCTTT; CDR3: CASSTTGLAEAFF
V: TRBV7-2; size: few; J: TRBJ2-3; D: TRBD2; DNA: TGTGCCAGCAGCCCCCGACTAGCGGGGGCAGATACGCAGTATTTT; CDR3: CASSPRLAGADTQYF